This T cell receptor (beta chain) was sequenced in a study of patients and donors after allogeneic stem cell transplantation. The CDR3 has 13 residues. Germline loops: CDR1 LGHNA, CDR2 YSLEER. Deletions cut 2 bases from V and 10 bases from J, with 12 bases between. TCRdb re-analysed the RT-PCR reads in MiXCR, keeping a single row per CDR3 protein. In the table there are about 400,000 distinct CDR3 sequences, 16% of which are singletons. The chain links TRBV4-3 to TRBJ1-5; no definite D call. This sequence was found in a human donor who was either an allogeneic HSCT recipient or a stem cell or donor lymphocyte infusion donor (not recorded which). It is not recorded whose cells these are; they may come from a transplant donor. The specimen was blood, either unsorted or a sorted T cell fraction (not recorded which). The CDR3 DNA reads TGCGCCAGCAGCCAACTTGGAACATTACCCCAGCATTTT. It specifies CASSQLGTLPQHF.